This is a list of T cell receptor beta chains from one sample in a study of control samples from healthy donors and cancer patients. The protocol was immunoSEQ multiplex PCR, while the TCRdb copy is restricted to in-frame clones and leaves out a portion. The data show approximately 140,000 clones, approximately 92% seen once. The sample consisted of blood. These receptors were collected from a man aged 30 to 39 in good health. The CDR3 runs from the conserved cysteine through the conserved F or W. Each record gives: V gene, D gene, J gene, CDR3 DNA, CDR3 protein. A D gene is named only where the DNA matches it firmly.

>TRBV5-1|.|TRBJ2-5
TGCGCCAGCAGCCCGGGACTTGCAGAGACCCAGTACTTC
CASSPGLAETQYF
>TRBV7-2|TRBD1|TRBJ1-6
TGTGCCAGCAGCTTTGGGACAGGGTATTCACCCCTCCACTTT
CASSFGTGYSPLHF
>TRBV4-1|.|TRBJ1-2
TGCGCCAGCAGCCAGCCCAAAAGGGGGATCTCTCTCCTCTACTATGGCTACACCTTC
CASSQPKRGISLLYYGYTF
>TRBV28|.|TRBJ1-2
TGTGCCAGCAGGCCCGGTTATGGGGGTGGGGGTGGCTACACCTTC
CASRPGYGGGGGYTF
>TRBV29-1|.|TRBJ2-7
TGCAGCGTTGAGTTGGCTGCACAGCGAGGAGAGCAGTACTTC
CSVELAAQRGEQYF
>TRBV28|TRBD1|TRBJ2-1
TGTGCCAGCAGCAAAAGAGACAGGGTCGAGCAGTTCTTC
CASSKRDRVEQFF
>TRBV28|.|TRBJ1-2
TGTGCCAGCAGTTTGACTACCTATGGCTACACCTTC
CASSLTTYGYTF
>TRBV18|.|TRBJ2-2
TGTGCCAGCTCACCGCCAACTAGCATCACGGGCACCGGGGAGCTGTTTTTT
CASSPPTSITGTGELFF
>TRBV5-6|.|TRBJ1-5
TGTGCCAGCAGCTTGGCCGTTAGCAATCAGCCCCAGCATTTT
CASSLAVSNQPQHF
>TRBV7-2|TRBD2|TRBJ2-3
TGTGCCAGCAGCGCCGACTCAGCGGGAGGATTCACAGATACGCAGTATTTT
CASSADSAGGFTDTQYF
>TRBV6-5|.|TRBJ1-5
TGTGCCAGCAGACCCGACAGAGATCAGCCCCAGCATTTT
CASRPDRDQPQHF